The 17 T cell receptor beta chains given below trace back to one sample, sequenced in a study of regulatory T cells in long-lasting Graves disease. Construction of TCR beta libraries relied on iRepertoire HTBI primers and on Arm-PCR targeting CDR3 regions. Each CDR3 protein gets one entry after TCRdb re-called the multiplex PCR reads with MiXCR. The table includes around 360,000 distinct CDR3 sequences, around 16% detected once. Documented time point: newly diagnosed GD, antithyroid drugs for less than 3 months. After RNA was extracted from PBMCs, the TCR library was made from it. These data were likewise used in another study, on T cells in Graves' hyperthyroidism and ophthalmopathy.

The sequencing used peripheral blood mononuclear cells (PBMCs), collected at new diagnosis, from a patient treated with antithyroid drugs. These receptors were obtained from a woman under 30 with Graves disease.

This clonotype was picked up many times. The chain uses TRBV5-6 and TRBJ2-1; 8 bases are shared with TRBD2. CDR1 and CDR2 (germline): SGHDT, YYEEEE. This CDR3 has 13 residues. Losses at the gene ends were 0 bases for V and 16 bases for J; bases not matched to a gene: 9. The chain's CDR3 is CASSLGWTSLYFF. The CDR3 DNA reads TGTGCCAGCAGCTTGGGGTGGACTAGCTTGTACTTCTTC.

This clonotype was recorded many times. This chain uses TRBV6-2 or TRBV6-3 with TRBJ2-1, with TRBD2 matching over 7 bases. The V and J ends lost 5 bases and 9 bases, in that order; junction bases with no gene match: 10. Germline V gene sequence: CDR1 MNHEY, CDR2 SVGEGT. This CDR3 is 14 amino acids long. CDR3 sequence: CASSDGGGPSEQFF. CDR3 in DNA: TGTGCCAGCAGTGACGGGGGAGGGCCCAGTGAGCAGTTCTTC.

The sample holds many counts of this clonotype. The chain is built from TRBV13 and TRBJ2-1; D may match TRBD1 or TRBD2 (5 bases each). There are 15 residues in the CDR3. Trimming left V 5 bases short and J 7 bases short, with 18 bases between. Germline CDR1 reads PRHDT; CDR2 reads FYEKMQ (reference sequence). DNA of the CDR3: TGTGCCAGCAGCGAGCCCTCCGGGACCCCAAATGAGCAGTTCTTC. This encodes CASSEPSGTPNEQFF.

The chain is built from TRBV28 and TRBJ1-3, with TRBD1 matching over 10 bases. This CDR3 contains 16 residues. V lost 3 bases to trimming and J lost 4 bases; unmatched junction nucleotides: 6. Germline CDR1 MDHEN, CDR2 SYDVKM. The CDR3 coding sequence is TGTGCCAGCAGTTTTTATGGGACAGGGGCCGGAAACACCATATATTTT. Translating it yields CASSFYGTGAGNTIYF. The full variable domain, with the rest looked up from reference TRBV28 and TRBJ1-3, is DVKVTQSSRYLVKRTGEKVFLECVQDMDHENMFWYRQDPGLGLRLIYFSYDVKMKEKGDIPEGYSVSREKKERFSLILESASTNQTSMYLCASSFYGTGAGNTIYFGEGSWLTVV.

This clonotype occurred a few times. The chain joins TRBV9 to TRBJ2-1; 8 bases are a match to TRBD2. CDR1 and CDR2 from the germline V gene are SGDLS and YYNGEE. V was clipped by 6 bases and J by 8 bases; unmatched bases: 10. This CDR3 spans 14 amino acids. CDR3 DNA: TGTGCCAGCAAGGGGCGGGGGGCCGATCATGAGCAGTTCTTC. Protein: CASKGRGADHEQFF.

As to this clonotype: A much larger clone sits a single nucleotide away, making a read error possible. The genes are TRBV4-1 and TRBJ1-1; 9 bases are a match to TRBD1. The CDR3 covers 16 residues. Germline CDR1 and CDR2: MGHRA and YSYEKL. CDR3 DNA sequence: TGCACCAGCAGCCAAGATCTGACAGGGGGGTACACTGAAGCTTTCTTT. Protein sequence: CTSSQDLTGGYTEAFF.

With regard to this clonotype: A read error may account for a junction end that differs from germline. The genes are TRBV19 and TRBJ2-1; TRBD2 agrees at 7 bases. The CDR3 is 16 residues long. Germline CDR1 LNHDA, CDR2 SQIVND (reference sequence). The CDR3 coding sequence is TGTGCCAGTAGTATAGATCGGGGGAGGGTATACAGTGAGCAGTTCTTC. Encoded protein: CASSIDRGRVYSEQFF.

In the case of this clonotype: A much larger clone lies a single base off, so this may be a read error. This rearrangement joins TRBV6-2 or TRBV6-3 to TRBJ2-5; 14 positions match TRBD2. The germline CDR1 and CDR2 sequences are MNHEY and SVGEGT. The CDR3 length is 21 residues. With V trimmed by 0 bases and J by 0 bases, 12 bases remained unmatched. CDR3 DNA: TGTGCCAGCAGTTACTCAACAACTTGGACTAGCGGGAGGCGGAACCAAGAGACCCAGTACTTC. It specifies CASSYSTTWTSGRRNQETQYF.

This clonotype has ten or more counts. The CDR3 sequence: CASSFRDLGDQPQHF. The CDR3 region has the DNA TGTGCCAGCAGTTTTAGGGATTTGGGCGATCAGCCCCAGCATTTT. The chain is built from TRBV12-3 or TRBV12-4 and TRBJ1-5; D is unresolved. Trimming removed 3 bases at V and 5 bases at J, with 14 bases between. The CDR3 spans 15 residues.

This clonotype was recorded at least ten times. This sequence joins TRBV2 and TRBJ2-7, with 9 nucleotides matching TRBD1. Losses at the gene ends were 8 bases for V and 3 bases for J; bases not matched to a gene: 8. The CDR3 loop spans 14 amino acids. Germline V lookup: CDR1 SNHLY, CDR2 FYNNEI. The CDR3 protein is CASSLGTGIYEQYF. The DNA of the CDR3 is TGTGCCAGCTCCCTGGGGACAGGGATCTACGAGCAGTACTTC. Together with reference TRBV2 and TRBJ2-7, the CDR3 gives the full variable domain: EPEVTQTPSHQVTQMGQEVILRCVPISNHLYFYWYRQILGQKVEFLVSFYNNEISEKSEIFDDQFSVERPDGSNFTLKIRSTKLEDSAMYFCASSLGTGIYEQYFGPGTRLTVT.

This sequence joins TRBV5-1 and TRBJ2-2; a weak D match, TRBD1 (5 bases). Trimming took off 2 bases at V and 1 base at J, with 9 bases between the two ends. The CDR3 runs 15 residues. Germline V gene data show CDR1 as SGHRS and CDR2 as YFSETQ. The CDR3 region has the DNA TGCGCCAGCAGCTTAAGGGGCCAGAACACCGGGGAGCTGTTTTTT. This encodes CASSLRGQNTGELFF.

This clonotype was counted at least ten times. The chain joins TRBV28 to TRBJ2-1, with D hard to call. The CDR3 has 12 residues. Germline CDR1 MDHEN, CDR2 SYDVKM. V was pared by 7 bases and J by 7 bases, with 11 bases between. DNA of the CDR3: TGTGCCAGCAACCAAGGAATTAATGAGCAGTTCTTC. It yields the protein CASNQGINEQFF.

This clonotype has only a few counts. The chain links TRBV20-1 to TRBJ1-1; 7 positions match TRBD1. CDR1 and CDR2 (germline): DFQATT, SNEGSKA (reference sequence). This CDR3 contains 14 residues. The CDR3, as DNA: TGCAGCCCCGGACAGGAGGCCAGAAACACTGAAGCTTTCTTT. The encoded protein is CSPGQEARNTEAFF.

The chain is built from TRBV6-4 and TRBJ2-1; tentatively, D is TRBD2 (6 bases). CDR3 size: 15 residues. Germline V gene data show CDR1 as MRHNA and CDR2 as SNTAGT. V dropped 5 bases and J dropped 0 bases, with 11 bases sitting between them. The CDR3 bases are TGTGCCAGCAGTCCGGCGGGGTCCTCCTACAATGAGCAGTTCTTC. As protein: CASSPAGSSYNEQFF.

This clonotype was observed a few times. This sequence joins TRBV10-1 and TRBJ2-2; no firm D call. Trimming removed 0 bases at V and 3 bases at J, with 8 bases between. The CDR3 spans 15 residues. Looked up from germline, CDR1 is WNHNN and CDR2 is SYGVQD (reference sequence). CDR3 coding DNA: TGCGCCAGCAGTGAGTCGGCGGATTACACCGGGGAGCTGTTTTTT. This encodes CASSESADYTGELFF.

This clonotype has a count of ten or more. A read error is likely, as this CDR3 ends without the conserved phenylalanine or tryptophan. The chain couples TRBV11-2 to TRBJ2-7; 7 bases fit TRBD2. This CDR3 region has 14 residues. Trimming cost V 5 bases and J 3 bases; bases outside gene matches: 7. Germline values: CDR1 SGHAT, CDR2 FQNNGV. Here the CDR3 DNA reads TGTGCCAGCAGCGGGAAGCGGGGAGTCTACGAGCAGTACTTG. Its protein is CASSGKRGVYEQYL.

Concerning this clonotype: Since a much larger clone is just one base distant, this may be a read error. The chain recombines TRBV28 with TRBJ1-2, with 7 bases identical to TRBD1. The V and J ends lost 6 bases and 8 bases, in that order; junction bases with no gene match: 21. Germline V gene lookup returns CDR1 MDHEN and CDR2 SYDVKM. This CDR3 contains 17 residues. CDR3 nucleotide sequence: TGTGCCAGCAGCTCCGTCCCCGGGAAAGGGGGCGCTGGAGGCTACACCTTC. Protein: CASSSVPGKGGAGGYTF.